These 7 T cell receptor beta chains were all obtained from the same sample, sequenced in a study of T cell repertoires in cytomegalovirus infection. These receptors' targets are unknown. TCRdb redid the calling of the reads with MiXCR, one entry per CDR3 protein. This table has 100,000 to 150,000 distinct CDR3 sequences, about 31% appearing once. The sequencing used CD8+ T cells from cultured PBMCs, collected from culture after CMV antigen stimulation. The receptor set was obtained from a human donor in good health (CMV status not recorded). Some clones in this sample may be carry-over from other donors' samples.

This rearrangement joins TRBV6-5 to TRBJ2-6; D unclear. In germline, CDR1 is MNHEY, CDR2 SVGAGI. The V end lost 6 bases, the J end lost 0 bases, and 3 bases lay between the germline ends. The CDR3 contains 13 residues. CDR3 loop: CASRNSGANVLTF. Here the CDR3 DNA reads TGTGCCAGCAGAAACTCTGGGGCCAACGTCCTGACTTTC.

The sample holds a few counts of this clonotype. This sequence joins TRBV6-5 and TRBJ2-3, with 7 bases lining up with TRBD1. V shed 5 bases, J shed 3 bases, and the junction held 5 bases outside the gene matches. This CDR3 has 14 amino acids. Germline V lookup: CDR1 MNHEY, CDR2 SVGAGI. The CDR3 reads CASSRDSPTDTQYF. DNA for the CDR3: TGTGCCAGCAGTCGGGACAGCCCAACAGATACGCAGTATTTT.

The chain links TRBV28 to TRBJ1-1; possibly TRBD1 for D (6 bases). The CDR3 contains 16 residues. Trimming stripped 6 bases from V and 3 bases from J, with 20 bases between. In germline, CDR1 is MDHEN, CDR2 SYDVKM. As DNA, the CDR3 is TGTGCCAGCAGCGCTCAGGCGGGGGCGTTGGACACTGAAGCTTTCTTT. Translated, it gives CASSAQAGALDTEAFF.

This rearrangement joins TRBV4-3 to TRBJ1-1; D may be TRBD1 (6 bases). V was pared by 0 bases and J by 2 bases, with 16 bases between. CDR1 is LGHNA, CDR2 YSLEER, per germline. This CDR3 contains 17 residues. The CDR3 is CASSQDWQGHVNTEAFF. CDR3 bases: TGCGCCAGCAGCCAAGATTGGCAGGGGCACGTCAACACTGAAGCTTTCTTT.

This clonotype has a handful of counts. The chain recombines TRBV6-5 with TRBJ2-1; 9 positions match TRBD1. V was pared by 5 bases and J by 9 bases, with 8 bases of the junction left unmatched. Germline lookup yields CDR1 MNHEY and CDR2 SVGAGI. CDR3 length: 14 amino acids. The CDR3 nucleotides are TGTGCCAGCAGTGGAGGACAGGGGTACGGTGAGCAGTTCTTC. As protein: CASSGGQGYGEQFF.

The chain employs TRBV4-2 and TRBJ2-7; TRBD2 agrees at 11 bases. The CDR3 loop spans 16 amino acids. Germline V lookup: CDR1 LGHNA, CDR2 YNFKEQ. V lost 0 bases to trimming and J lost 3 bases; unmatched junction nucleotides: 4. The CDR3 loop reads CASSQDWLAGGYEQYF. The CDR3, as DNA: TGTGCCAGCAGCCAAGATTGGCTAGCGGGGGGCTACGAGCAGTACTTC.

The V and J genes are TRBV7-3 and TRBJ2-1, with D possibly TRBD2 on 6 matching bases. This CDR3 contains 13 residues. Germline CDR1 and CDR2: SGHTA and FQGTGA. V lost 3 bases, J lost 9 bases, and 12 bases lay in between. The CDR3 loop is CASSFGGVGEQFF. The CDR3 DNA sequence: TGTGCCAGCAGCTTTGGCGGGGTCGGTGAGCAGTTCTTC.